This entry concerns a single T cell receptor beta chain. The target antigen is unknown. The CDR3 spans 16 residues. CDR1 and CDR2 from the germline V gene are LGHNA and YSLEER. The V and J ends lost 0 bases and 4 bases, in that order; junction bases with no gene match: 5. This record belongs to a study of OX40 agonist ivuxolimab in advanced cancers. Study-level information: Patients in dose escalation had liver, melanoma, kidney or head and neck cancers. Of the patients, three showed partial responses, one with hepatocellular carcinoma and two with cutaneous melanoma. Whole-study findings and limits: Some patients who did not respond also had low normalized T-cell clonal expansion.

The assay was immunoSEQ multiplex PCR, and TCRdb's table has in-frame clones only and misses some. There are approximately 50,000 clones in the sample; 75% to 85% occur only once, and roughly 2.5% lies in the top ten. The sequenced sample was CD4+ or CD8+ T cells sorted from blood, obtained in a trial of the OX40 agonist ivuxolimab. The source is an adult with an advanced solid tumor such as melanoma, head and neck, liver or kidney cancer. This chain links TRBV4-3 with TRBJ2-2; 7 nucleotides match TRBD2. The CDR3 reads CASSQEGGRGTGELFF. CDR3 DNA sequence: TGCGCCAGCAGCCAAGAGGGAGGGCGGGGCACCGGGGAGCTGTTTTTT.